This note documents a single T cell receptor beta chain sequence. Its antigen is unknown. MiXCR was run by TCRdb on the RT-PCR reads, yielding one entry per CDR3 protein. This table holds more than 200,000 distinct CDR3 sequences, 12% found once. These data come from a study of response to subunit inactivated influenza vaccine. Whole-study results and caveats: Authors suggested few new T cells are recruited by each seasonal influenza vaccination.

The receptor's source is a man in his forties or fifties who received an inactivated influenza vaccine. The input for sequencing was non-naive T cells sorted from PBMCs, taken less than 15 days before vaccination.

CDR3 amino acids: CAWSAQRGGIEQFF. The CDR3, as DNA: TGTGCCTGGAGTGCCCAGCGGGGGGGCATTGAGCAGTTCTTC. The rearrangement uses TRBV30 and TRBJ2-1, with TRBD2 matching 10 bases. The CDR3 loop spans 14 amino acids. Germline V gene data show CDR1 as GTSNPN and CDR2 as SVGIG (reference sequence). The V gene end was trimmed by 1 base and the J gene end by 9 bases; junction bases not matched to a gene: 6.